The rows below give T cell receptor beta chains drawn from one sample of a study of metastatic and nonmetastatic thyroid tumors. Using MiXCR, TCRdb reanalyzed the PCR reads. The sample shows some 23,000 clones, approximately 30% of them seen only once. The sequencing input was tumor tissue. Source of these receptors: a female donor with papillary thyroid cancer or a benign thyroid nodule (not recorded which). Some clones in this sample may be carry-over from other donors' samples. Each CDR3 is given with its conserved first and last residue. A D gene is named only where the DNA matches it firmly. The size field is filled for only some rows; it gives once, few, many or a size class.

v_call	j_call	d_call	clone_size	cdr3_aa	cdr3_nt
TRBV18	TRBJ2-5	TRBD1	many	CASSPPGQGYQETQYF	TGTGCCAGCTCACCTCCGGGACAGGGGTACCAAGAGACCCAGTACTTC
TRBV3-1	TRBJ2-3	NA	NA	CASSPRESSTDTQYF	TGTGCCAGCAGCCCCCGTGAATCTAGCACAGATACGCAGTATTTT
TRBV19	TRBJ1-1	NA	many	CASSIRQGNTEAFF	TGTGCCAGTAGTATACGGCAGGGGAACACTGAAGCTTTCTTT
TRBV11-2	TRBJ2-1	NA	NA	CASSLQSQVGNNEQFF	TGTGCCAGCAGCCTCCAGTCTCAAGTGGGGAACAATGAGCAGTTCTTC
TRBV2	TRBJ2-1	NA	many	CASSGQNEQFF	TGTGCCAGCAGTGGACAGAATGAGCAGTTCTTC
TRBV12-3/TRBV12-4	TRBJ1-1	TRBD1	NA	CASHESGQGNTEAFF	TGTGCCAGCCACGAATCCGGACAGGGGAACACTGAAGCTTTCTTT
TRBV12-3/TRBV12-4	TRBJ2-3	NA	few	CASSSSTGVATDTQYF	TGTGCCAGCAGTTCCTCTACCGGGGTGGCCACAGATACGCAGTATTTT
TRBV5-1	TRBJ2-5	TRBD2	many	CASSLASSGGETQYF	TGCGCCAGCAGCTTGGCCTCTAGCGGGGGAGAGACCCAGTACTTC
TRBV6-6	TRBJ2-5	TRBD2	many	CASSPSRGNLAAGETQYF	TGTGCCAGCAGCCCGAGTAGGGGTAACCTAGCGGCCGGGGAGACCCAGTACTTC
TRBV3-1	TRBJ2-5	TRBD2	many	CASSQGLTSGDQETQYF	TGTGCCAGCAGCCAAGGACTGACTAGCGGGGACCAAGAGACCCAGTACTTC
TRBV10-3	TRBJ1-5	NA	many	CATWTEGSNQPQHF	TGTGCCACCTGGACGGAAGGGAGCAATCAGCCCCAGCATTTT
TRBV5-1	TRBJ1-1	NA	NA	CASSYQRGSAQAFF	TGCGCCAGCAGCTACCAACGGGGGTCGGCTCAAGCTTTCTTT
TRBV20-1	TRBJ2-7	TRBD1	NA	CSARPLGQGHYEQYF	TGCAGTGCTAGGCCCCTAGGACAGGGCCACTACGAGCAGTACTTC